This TCR beta chain comes out of a study of cytomegalovirus exposure and HLA in healthy donors. PCR used 60 Vbeta primers and 13 Jbeta primers. The assay was immunoSEQ multiplex PCR, and TCRdb's table has in-frame clones only and misses some. The sample includes 80,000 to 130,000 clones, about 75% seen only once; the top ten take 4.8%. In the case of this clone: Its antigen is currently unknown.

Germline loops: CDR1 MGHDK, CDR2 SYGVNS. The CDR3 is 14 amino acids. Overall study results and limits: Sequencing probably produced one cluster of sequence variants that were highly shared. With later analysis, a missense DCLRE1C variant became linked to TCR beta V- and J-gene trimming. At a 0.05 false discovery rate, a later analysis found roughly 17,000 TCR beta sequences to be associated with HLA alleles.

The chain recombines TRBV25-1 with TRBJ2-5; maybe TRBD1 (6 bases). The better agreement between TRBJ2-7 and the DNA end casts doubt on the J call. Sequencing input: PBMCs. The sequence was collected from a young woman in good health and CMV-seropositive. The DNA for the CDR3 is TGTGCCAGCAGTGACCCCGGACAGACCTACGAGCAGTACTTC. It encodes CASSDPGQTYEQYF.